A single sample is the source of the 14 T cell receptor beta chains below, sequenced in a study of cytomegalovirus exposure and HLA in healthy donors. Primers included in the PCR were 60 Vbeta and 13 Jbeta primers. Assay: immunoSEQ multiplex PCR; the TCRdb copy retains only in-frame clones and omits some. The sample has 90,000 to 100,000 clones, 70% to 80% seen once. Specimen: PBMCs. The receptors stem from a man aged 60 to 69 in good health and CMV-seropositive.

This rearrangement joins TRBV29-1 to TRBJ2-7; a possible D gene is TRBD1 (5 bases). The CDR3 contains 14 residues. Germline values: CDR1 SQVTM, CDR2 ANQGSEA. Trimming left V 0 bases short and J 6 bases short, with 15 bases between. The CDR3 here is CSVEDPGQGSEQYF. The CDR3 region has the DNA TGCAGCGTTGAAGATCCAGGGCAGGGATCCGAGCAGTACTTC.

This chain connects TRBV5-1 to TRBJ2-2, with 9 bases fitting TRBD1. CDR1 and CDR2 from the germline V gene are SGHRS and YFSETQ. The V segment lost 0 bases and the J segment 5 bases; nucleotides outside the gene matches: 2. The CDR3 runs 15 residues. CDR3 loop: CASSLDRGPTGELFF. DNA of the CDR3: TGCGCCAGCAGCTTGGACAGGGGGCCGACCGGGGAGCTGTTTTTT.

V gene TRBV5-1 combines with J gene TRBJ2-1, with TRBD2 as a possible D gene (5 bases). Trimming stripped 3 bases from V and 8 bases from J, with 12 bases between. Germline CDR1 reads SGHRS; CDR2 reads YFSETQ. This CDR3 is 13 amino acids long. The CDR3 nucleotides are TGCGCCAGCAGCTCACGGACTGGGGATGAGCAGTTCTTC. It yields the protein CASSSRTGDEQFF.

The V gene is TRBV14, the J gene TRBJ2-1; D is undetermined. This CDR3 has 13 residues. Germline values: CDR1 SGHDN, CDR2 FVKESK. V was pared by 0 bases and J by 9 bases, with 9 bases between. CDR3 residues: CASSQDSRSEQFF. The CDR3 DNA sequence: TGTGCCAGCAGCCAAGACAGTAGGAGTGAGCAGTTCTTC.

The chain is built from TRBV30 and TRBJ2-7; weak D call: TRBD2 (5 bases). V was cut by 4 bases and J by 6 bases, with 13 bases left in between. This CDR3 has 12 residues. Per the germline V gene, CDR1 is GTSNPN and CDR2 is SVGIG (reference sequence). CDR3 sequence reads: CAWTKGLLEQYF. The CDR3 nucleotides are TGTGCCTGGACCAAAGGACTCCTCGAGCAGTACTTC.

V usage is TRBV19 and J usage is TRBJ2-5; TRBD1 might be the D (6 bases). This CDR3 is 14 amino acids long. Germline CDR1 reads LNHDA; CDR2 reads SQIVND (reference sequence). V was clipped by 6 bases and J by 4 bases, with 15 bases between them. CDR3 coding DNA: TGTGCCAGTAGACAACAGGGAATAGCAGAGACCCAGTACTTC. Protein: CASRQQGIAETQYF.

The chain combines TRBV29-1 with TRBJ1-1; 8 nucleotides agree with TRBD1. J was trimmed by 3 bases and V by 6 bases; bases with no gene match: 6. The length of the CDR3 is 13 residues. Germline CDR1 is SQVTM and CDR2 is ANQGSEA. This CDR3 reads CSVARGPDTEAFF. As DNA, the CDR3 is TGCAGCGTCGCCAGGGGGCCTGACACTGAAGCTTTCTTT.

The V call is TRBV19, the J call TRBJ2-3, with D possibly TRBD1 on 6 matching bases. Trimming took off 0 bases at V and 2 bases at J, with 18 bases between the two ends. The CDR3 extends over 18 amino acids. Germline CDR1 is LNHDA and CDR2 is SQIVND (reference sequence). The CDR3 bases are TGTGCCAGTAGTATAGATATAAGGACAGCGTCCTCCACAGATACGCAGTATTTT. Translated: CASSIDIRTASSTDTQYF. Together with reference TRBV19 and TRBJ2-3, the CDR3 gives the full variable domain: DGGITQSPKYLFRKEGQNVTLSCEQNLNHDAMYWYRQDPGQGLRLIYYSQIVNDFQKGDIAEGYSVSREKKESFPLTVTSAQKNPTAFYLCASSIDIRTASSTDTQYFGPGTRLTVL.

V usage is TRBV28 and J usage is TRBJ1-2, with 7 bases identical to TRBD1. The CDR3 loop spans 15 amino acids. The V gene end was trimmed by 5 bases and the J gene end by 8 bases; junction bases not matched to a gene: 14. Germline lookup yields CDR1 MDHEN and CDR2 SYDVKM. The CDR3 loop is CASSPSTTGSEGYTF. The CDR3 nucleotides read TGTGCCAGCAGTCCCTCCACGACAGGGTCTGAAGGCTACACCTTC.

J is TRBJ2-2 and V is TRBV4-2; 11 nucleotides line up with TRBD1. V lost 4 bases, J lost 6 bases, and 16 bases stayed unmatched. The CDR3 is 19 residues long. Germline lookup yields CDR1 LGHNA and CDR2 YNFKEQ. Here the CDR3 DNA reads TGTGCCAGCAGCCCCACCGGGACAGGGGGTGCGGGGTGGGCCGGGGAGCTGTTTTTT. Translating gives CASSPTGTGGAGWAGELFF.

V and J are TRBV5-6 and TRBJ2-1; TRBD2 aligns across 7 bases. The germline CDR1 and CDR2 sequences are SGHDT and YYEEEE. The CDR3 loop spans 16 amino acids. V lost 3 bases to trimming and J lost 9 bases; unmatched junction nucleotides: 15. The CDR3: CASSWGGSRWQGEQFF. DNA of the CDR3: TGTGCCAGCAGCTGGGGGGGAAGCCGCTGGCAGGGTGAGCAGTTCTTC.

This chain links TRBV11-1 with TRBJ1-2; D might be TRBD1 (5 bases). The V gene lost 4 bases and the J gene lost 7 bases, with 13 bases spanning the gap. The CDR3 covers 13 residues. The germline V gene encodes CDR1 SGHAT and CDR2 FQDESV (reference sequence). CDR3 sequence: CASSSETAPGYTF. The CDR3 coding sequence is TGTGCCAGCAGCTCAGAGACAGCCCCTGGCTACACCTTC.

This clone was seen once. The chain uses TRBV23-1 and TRBJ2-5, with 7 bases that match TRBD1. The J call may be mistaken, given a closer DNA end match to TRBJ2-7. TRBV23-1 belongs to the ORF category, with a function that is uncertain. The length of the CDR3 is 15 residues. The CDR3: CASSHSDRVSYEQYF. The CDR3 DNA reads as TGCGCCAGCAGTCATTCTGACAGGGTCTCCTACGAGCAGTACTTC.

This clone was seen more than once but under ten times. The chain has TRBV6-5 and TRBJ2-7; weak D call: TRBD2 (6 bases). Trimming shortened V by 8 bases and J by 6 bases, and 11 bases separated the two germline ends. This CDR3 has 11 residues. CDR1 and CDR2 (germline): MNHEY, SVGAGI. The CDR3 is CASSQGGEQYF. CDR3 sequence (DNA): TGTGCCAGCTCGCAGGGAGGCGAGCAGTACTTC.